This T cell receptor (beta chain) was captured by sequencing in a study of cytomegalovirus exposure and HLA in healthy donors. PCR employed 60 Vbeta and 13 Jbeta primers. The repertoire was sequenced with immunoSEQ multiplex PCR; TCRdb's copy has only in-frame clones and lacks some. In the table there are roughly 190,000 clones, about four fifths of which are singletons. CDR1 is MNHEY and CDR2 is SVGAGI in the germline V gene. V was shortened by 5 bases and J by 5 bases, with 15 bases between the two germline ends. This CDR3 is 14 amino acids long. The chain combines TRBV6-5 with TRBJ1-2; a weak D match, TRBD1 (5 bases). The specimen sequenced was PBMCs. The source is a woman in her forties or fifties in good health and CMV-seropositive. CDR3 region: CASSPRRQLYGYTF. DNA of the CDR3: TGTGCCAGCAGTCCCCGCCGACAGCTGTATGGCTACACCTTC.